These 26 T cell receptor beta chains were all obtained from the same sample, sequenced in a study of blood T cell repertoires in COVID-19. Generated by immunoSEQ multiplex PCR, the TCRdb table keeps only in-frame clones and is missing some. The sample has approximately 75,000 clones, 85% to 90% seen once. Sequencing was done on a sample of peripheral blood. The origin of the receptors is a man older than 75 with acute or convalescent COVID-19.

The chain carries TRBV6-5 and TRBJ2-7; 7 bases align to TRBD1. The CDR3 covers 15 residues. The germline CDR1 and CDR2 sequences are MNHEY and SVGAGI. The junction had 10 bases not matched to a gene; V was cut back by 5 bases and J by 3 bases. Here the CDR3 reads CASSPAQGPIYEQYF. In DNA form, the CDR3 reads TGTGCCAGCAGTCCCGCACAGGGGCCGATCTACGAGCAGTACTTC.

This chain links TRBV6-5 with TRBJ2-2; D possibly corresponds to TRBD1 (6 bases). CDR3 length: 13 amino acids. Trimming shortened V by 6 bases and J by 5 bases, and 10 bases separated the two germline ends. The germline gives CDR1 MNHEY, CDR2 SVGAGI. CDR3 DNA: TGTGCCAGCAGCCTCACAGGGACCGGGGAGCTGTTTTTT. Protein product: CASSLTGTGELFF.

The chain is built from TRBV4-3 and TRBJ2-3; 9 bases fit TRBD1. The CDR3 contains 16 residues. The J segment lost 6 bases and the V segment lost 1 base, leaving 8 bases of the junction unmatched. The germline CDR1 and CDR2 sequences are LGHNA and YSLEER. In DNA form, the CDR3 reads TGCGCCAGCAGCCAAGCCTCCGGGACAGGGCCCGATACGCAGTATTTT. Its protein is CASSQASGTGPDTQYF.

This clone came up a few times. The J gene is TRBJ2-1, the V gene TRBV28; 10 bases agree with TRBD1. The CDR3 runs 15 residues. Germline V CDR1 and CDR2: MDHEN, SYDVKM. With V trimmed by 4 bases and J by 8 bases, 8 bases remained unmatched. The CDR3 DNA reads TGTGCCAGCAGTTCGGGACAGGGGCTCTATTATGAGCAGTTCTTC. This encodes CASSSGQGLYYEQFF. Full variable domain (remainder filled in from reference TRBV28 and TRBJ2-1): DVKVTQSSRYLVKRTGEKVFLECVQDMDHENMFWYRQDPGLGLRLIYFSYDVKMKEKGDIPEGYSVSREKKERFSLILESASTNQTSMYLCASSSGQGLYYEQFFGPGTRLTVL.

In this sample, this clone turned up a few times. This CDR3 reads CARLEGDSGNYGYTF. The CDR3 region has the DNA TGTGCCAGGTTGGAAGGGGATTCAGGAAACTATGGCTACACCTTC. The J gene is TRBJ1-2, the V gene TRBV6-6; weak D call: TRBD1 (5 bases). CDR3 size: 15 residues. Between the trimmed V and J ends, which lost 9 bases and 2 bases, there was a span of 19 bases. CDR1 and CDR2 from the germline V gene are MNHNY and SVGAGI (reference sequence).

This rearrangement joins TRBV10-3 to TRBJ1-4, with TRBD1 matching 7 bases. CDR1 and CDR2 (germline): ENHRY, SYGVKD. The V segment lost 6 bases and the J segment 1 base; nucleotides outside the gene matches: 5. This CDR3 contains 15 residues. CDR3 DNA: TGTGCCATCAGCCCCAGACAGGGAACTAATGAAAAACTGTTTTTT. It yields the protein CAISPRQGTNEKLFF.

J is TRBJ2-4 and V is TRBV4-3, with TRBD2 matching over 7 bases. J gave up 1 base and V 0 bases, and 0 bases lay outside the gene matches. Looked up from germline, CDR1 is LGHNA and CDR2 is YSLEER. This CDR3 has 15 residues. This chain's CDR3 is CASSQDGGAKNIQYF. The CDR3 DNA follows: TGCGCCAGCAGCCAAGACGGGGGGGCCAAAAACATTCAGTACTTC.

This chain connects TRBV7-3 to TRBJ2-3; 8 nucleotides agree with TRBD2. The CDR3 consists of 16 residues. Germline assignment: CDR1 SGHTA and CDR2 FQGTGA. The ends lost 5 bases at V and 6 bases at J; junction bases unmatched: 13. The CDR3 DNA follows: TGTGCCAGCAGCACACGTTACGGGGGGGCTTCGGATACGCAGTATTTT. Translated: CASSTRYGGASDTQYF.

This chain joins TRBV2 and TRBJ1-1; 10 bases are shared with TRBD1. Germline V gene sequence: CDR1 SNHLY, CDR2 FYNNEI. This CDR3 contains 16 residues. The V and J ends lost 4 bases and 6 bases, in that order; junction bases with no gene match: 11. The CDR3 nucleotides read TGTGCCAGCAGTGTCGATGTTACCGGGACAGGGGCTGAAGCTTTCTTT. Its translation: CASSVDVTGTGAEAFF.

The chain joins TRBV27 to TRBJ2-3; 13 nucleotides line up with TRBD2. Trimming took 6 bases from V and 3 from J; bases not matched to a gene: 12. Germline V lookup: CDR1 MNHEY, CDR2 SMNVEV (reference sequence). This CDR3 region has 18 residues. CDR3 DNA sequence: TGTGCCAGCAGCCTCTACCCCACTAGCGGGGGGGGGACAGATACGCAGTATTTT. It encodes CASSLYPTSGGGTDTQYF.

The chain has TRBV7-9 and TRBJ1-4, with a possible D match to TRBD1 (6 bases). Germline CDR1 is SEHNR and CDR2 is FQNEAQ (reference sequence). The CDR3 extends over 15 amino acids. V was clipped by 5 bases and J by 6 bases, with 16 bases between them. The CDR3 loop is CASSPWGQGDEKLFF. Written as DNA, the CDR3 is TGTGCCAGCAGCCCCTGGGGACAAGGGGATGAAAAACTGTTTTTT.

This clone was found once. The gene calls are TRBV7-8 and TRBJ1-6, with 7 bases fitting TRBD1. The CDR3 extends over 15 amino acids. The J segment lost 10 bases and the V segment lost 4 bases, leaving 10 bases of the junction unmatched. Germline V gene data show CDR1 as SGHVS and CDR2 as FQNEAQ. CDR3 in amino acids: CASSSRGQPGSPLHF. The CDR3 DNA reads as TGTGCCAGCAGCTCCCGGGGACAGCCAGGATCACCCCTCCACTTT.

The genes are TRBV18 and TRBJ2-4; the D is unclear. In germline, CDR1 is KGHSH, CDR2 LQKENI. This CDR3 comprises 14 residues. Trimming removed 2 bases at V and 3 bases at J, with 8 bases between. CDR3 in DNA: TGTGCCAGCTCACCAGGGCGTGACAAAAACATTCAGTACTTC. This sequence encodes CASSPGRDKNIQYF. The variable domain in full, completed from reference TRBV18 and TRBJ2-4, reads NAGVMQNPRHLVRRRGQEARLRCSPMKGHSHVYWYRQLPEEGLKFMVYLQKENIIDESGMPKERFSAEFPKEGPSILRIQQVVRGDSAAYFCASSPGRDKNIQYFGAGTRLSVL.

A single count supports this clone. V and J are TRBV27 and TRBJ2-1; maybe TRBD1 (5 bases). This CDR3 spans 15 amino acids. Germline V gene lookup returns CDR1 MNHEY and CDR2 SMNVEV (reference sequence). V shed 3 bases and J shed 4 bases, with 13 bases lying between them. DNA for the CDR3: TGTGCCAGCAGTTTCGGGCAGGGAACATACAATGAGCAGTTCTTC. This translates into CASSFGQGTYNEQFF.

In DNA, the CDR3 is TGTGCCAGCAGTTACCGAGGGGGAGAGACCCAGTACTTC. The encoded protein is CASSYRGGETQYF. The V call is TRBV6-5, the J call TRBJ2-5; possibly TRBD1 for D (6 bases). Germline lookup yields CDR1 MNHEY and CDR2 SVGAGI. V was pared by 2 bases and J by 4 bases, with 8 bases between. The CDR3 contains 13 residues.

The chain couples TRBV7-2 to TRBJ1-2, with D possibly TRBD1 on 6 matching bases. The CDR3 is 13 amino acids. V shed 6 bases and J shed 4 bases, with 12 bases lying between them. The germline gives CDR1 SGHTA, CDR2 FQGNSA. CDR3 amino acids: CASRTRDTYGYTF. In DNA form, the CDR3 reads TGTGCCAGCAGGACCCGGGACACCTATGGCTACACCTTC.

The rearrangement uses TRBV19 and TRBJ2-3; 10 bases line up with TRBD1. With V trimmed by 3 bases and J by 1 base, 4 bases remained unmatched. Germline V gene lookup returns CDR1 LNHDA and CDR2 SQIVND (reference sequence). This CDR3 contains 16 residues. Here the CDR3 reads CASSIAGTGGTDTQYF. The CDR3 DNA reads TGTGCCAGTAGTATCGCCGGGACAGGGGGCACAGATACGCAGTATTTT.

CDR3 amino acids: CASSFSGVEKLFF. In DNA, the CDR3 is TGTGCCAGCAGCTTTTCAGGGGTCGAAAAACTGTTTTTT. The gene calls are TRBV7-2 and TRBJ1-4; TRBD1 is a possible D gene (6 bases). This CDR3 has 13 amino acids. V was shortened by 3 bases and J by 8 bases, with 10 bases between the two germline ends. The germline CDR1 and CDR2 sequences are SGHTA and FQGNSA.

This clone was detected only once. The chain combines TRBV7-2 with TRBJ2-5, with 7 bases aligning to TRBD1. With V trimmed by 5 bases and J by 2 bases, 2 bases remained unmatched. The germline gives CDR1 SGHTA, CDR2 FQGNSA. This CDR3 has 13 amino acids. The CDR3 DNA sequence: TGTGCCAGCAGCCGGGACAGACAAGAGACCCAGTACTTC. It is translated as CASSRDRQETQYF.

The chain uses TRBV6-5 and TRBJ2-1, with 7 bases fitting TRBD2. The CDR3 extends over 13 amino acids. The V and J ends lost 4 bases and 9 bases, in that order; junction bases with no gene match: 6. The germline V gene has CDR1 MNHEY and CDR2 SVGAGI. Here the CDR3 DNA reads TGTGCCAGCAGTTCCCTAGGGAGGGTTGAGCAGTTCTTC. Protein sequence: CASSSLGRVEQFF.

This clone was seen once. The rearrangement links TRBV28 to TRBJ2-1; 8 bases align to TRBD1. The V segment lost 8 bases and the J segment 0 bases; nucleotides outside the gene matches: 9. The CDR3 runs to 16 residues. Germline V gene sequence: CDR1 MDHEN, CDR2 SYDVKM. Written as DNA, the CDR3 is TGTGCCAGCCTGCGAGCGACAGGGGCCTCCTACAATGAGCAGTTCTTC. This sequence encodes CASLRATGASYNEQFF.

This chain joins TRBV6-2 or TRBV6-3 and TRBJ2-7; 8 bases are a match to TRBD2. Germline CDR1 reads MNHEY; CDR2 reads SVGEGT. Unmatched junction bases numbered 3, after V lost 2 bases and J lost 0 bases. CDR3 size: 15 residues. In DNA form, the CDR3 reads TGTGCCAGCAGTTACCCCGGACTAGCCTCCTACGAGCAGTACTTC. Translating it yields CASSYPGLASYEQYF.

CDR3 sequence: CASSEGDRGSDTQYF. DNA for the CDR3: TGCGCCAGCAGCGAAGGGGACAGGGGATCAGATACGCAGTATTTT. The chain uses TRBV5-1 and TRBJ2-3; the match to TRBD1 covers 10 bases. With 4 bases clipped from V and 4 bases from J, the junction kept 6 bases outside the gene matches. The germline CDR1 and CDR2 sequences are SGHRS and YFSETQ. This CDR3 region has 15 residues.

J is TRBJ1-4 and V is TRBV4-3; 8 bases align to TRBD1. Trimming cost V 2 bases and J 3 bases; bases outside gene matches: 11. Looked up from germline, CDR1 is LGHNA and CDR2 is YSLEER. This CDR3 region has 18 residues. CDR3 sequence: CASSQQALQGASNEKLFF. The CDR3 DNA reads as TGCGCCAGCAGCCAACAGGCGTTGCAGGGGGCTTCTAATGAAAAACTGTTTTTT.

The V and J genes are TRBV5-4 and TRBJ1-3; D perhaps matches TRBD1 (6 bases). CDR3 size: 13 residues. In germline, CDR1 is SGHNT, CDR2 YYREEE (reference sequence). Trimming pared 2 bases from V and 8 bases from J, leaving 11 bases between. The CDR3 DNA reads TGTGCCAGCAGCTTCAGAGGGGGGGACACCATATATTTT. Amino acids: CASSFRGGDTIYF.

V gene TRBV4-2 combines with J gene TRBJ2-2; TRBD2 agrees at 11 bases. V shed 4 bases and J 3 bases; nucleotides not matched to a gene: 7. The CDR3 length is 17 residues. Germline V gives CDR1 LGHNA, CDR2 YNFKEQ. Written as DNA, the CDR3 is TGTGCCAGCAGCCTGCGACTAGCGGGAAGGGACACCGGGGAGCTGTTTTTT. Protein sequence: CASSLRLAGRDTGELFF.